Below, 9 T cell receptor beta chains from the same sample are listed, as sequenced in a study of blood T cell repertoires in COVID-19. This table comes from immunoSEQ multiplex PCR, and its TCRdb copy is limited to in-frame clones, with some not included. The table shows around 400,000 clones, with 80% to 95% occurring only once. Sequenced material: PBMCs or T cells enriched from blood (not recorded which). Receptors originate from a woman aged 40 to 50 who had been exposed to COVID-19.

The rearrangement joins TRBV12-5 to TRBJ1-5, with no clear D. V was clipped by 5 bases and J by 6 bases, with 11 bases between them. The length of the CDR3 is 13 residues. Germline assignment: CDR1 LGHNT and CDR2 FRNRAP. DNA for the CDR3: TGTGCTAGTGGTGACTCAGAATTTCAGCCCCAGCATTTT. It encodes CASGDSEFQPQHF.

Written as DNA, the CDR3 is TGTGCCAGCAGCCAAATGAGGACAGGGGTCTACGAGCAGTACTTC. Translation gives CASSQMRTGVYEQYF. The J gene is TRBJ2-7, the V gene TRBV3-1 (or the pseudogene TRBV3-2); 9 bases agree with TRBD1. Germline lookup yields CDR1 LGHDT and CDR2 YNNKEL (reference sequence). The V and J ends lost 2 bases and 3 bases, in that order; junction bases with no gene match: 5. The CDR3 is 15 residues long.

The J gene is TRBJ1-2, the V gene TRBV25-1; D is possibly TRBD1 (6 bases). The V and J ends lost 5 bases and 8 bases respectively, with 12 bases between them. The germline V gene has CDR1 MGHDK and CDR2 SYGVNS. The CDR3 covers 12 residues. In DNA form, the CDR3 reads TGTGCCAGCAGTCCCCAAGGACAGGGCTACACCTTC. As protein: CASSPQGQGYTF.

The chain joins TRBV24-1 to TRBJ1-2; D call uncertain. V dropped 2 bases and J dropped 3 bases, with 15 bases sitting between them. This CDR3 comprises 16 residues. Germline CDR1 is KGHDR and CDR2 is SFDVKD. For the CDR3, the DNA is TGTGCCACCAGTGATTCGGATGGAGGAGACGACTATGGCTACACCTTC. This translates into CATSDSDGGDDYGYTF.

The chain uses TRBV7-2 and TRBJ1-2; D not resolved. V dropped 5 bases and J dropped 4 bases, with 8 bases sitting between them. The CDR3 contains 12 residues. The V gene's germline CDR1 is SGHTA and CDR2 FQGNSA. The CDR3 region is CASSPPGYGYTF. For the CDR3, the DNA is TGTGCCAGCAGCCCCCCCGGCTATGGCTACACCTTC. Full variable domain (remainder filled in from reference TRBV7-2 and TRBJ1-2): GAGVSQSPSNKVTEKGKDVELRCDPISGHTALYWYRQSLGQGLEFLIYFQGNSAPDKSGLPSDRFSAERTGGSVSTLTIQRTQQEDSAVYLCASSPPGYGYTFGSGTRLTVV.

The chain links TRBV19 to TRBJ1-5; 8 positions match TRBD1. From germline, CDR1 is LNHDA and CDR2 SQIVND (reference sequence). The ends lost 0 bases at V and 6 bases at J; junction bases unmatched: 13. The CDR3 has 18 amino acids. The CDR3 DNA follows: TGTGCCAGTAGTATAGATCGGGGCCCGGACAGGGAGACTCAGCCCCAGCATTTT. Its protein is CASSIDRGPDRETQPQHF.

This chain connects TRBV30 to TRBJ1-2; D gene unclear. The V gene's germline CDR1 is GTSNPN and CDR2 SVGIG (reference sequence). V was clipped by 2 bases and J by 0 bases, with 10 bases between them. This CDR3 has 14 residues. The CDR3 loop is CAWSNRRANYGYTF. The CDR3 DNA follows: TGTGCCTGGAGTAACCGGAGGGCTAACTATGGCTACACCTTC.

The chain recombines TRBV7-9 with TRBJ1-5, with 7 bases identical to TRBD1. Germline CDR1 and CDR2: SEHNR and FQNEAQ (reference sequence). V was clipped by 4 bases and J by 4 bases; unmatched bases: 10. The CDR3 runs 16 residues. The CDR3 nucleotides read TGTGCCAGCAGCTCCAGTACAGGGGTGGGGAATCAGCCCCAGCATTTT. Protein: CASSSSTGVGNQPQHF.

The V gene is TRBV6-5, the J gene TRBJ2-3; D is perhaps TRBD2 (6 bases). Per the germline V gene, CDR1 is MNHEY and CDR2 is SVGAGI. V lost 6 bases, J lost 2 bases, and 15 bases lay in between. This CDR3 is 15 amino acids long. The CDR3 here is CASSLRGTYTDTQYF. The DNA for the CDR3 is TGTGCCAGCAGCTTACGGGGGACCTACACAGATACGCAGTATTTT.